This entry describes one T cell receptor beta chain. Its target is unknown. This CDR3 is built from 16 residues. Trimming cost V 4 bases and J 5 bases; bases outside gene matches: 14. Looked up from germline, CDR1 is ENHRY and CDR2 is SYGVKD. The data are from a study of T cell responses to AZD1222 COVID-19 vaccine. Turning to the study itself: Pooling covered second doses at about 4 or about 12 weeks. Study conclusions and caveats: Per reports, nearly half of all spike-specific TCRs target regions that are unmutated in variants. Spike-specific TCR repertoires showed rising breadth and depth after two AZD1222 doses. Repertoire sampling happened only post peak T cell response.

Profiling relied on immunoSEQ multiplex PCR, and the TCRdb table lists in-frame clones only, not all of them. The data contain 70,000 to 90,000 clones, around nine tenths of them seen just once; the ten biggest clones take up around 3%. The origin of this receptor is an adult in good health. Sequencing was performed on peripheral blood, taken on day 0 of AZD1222 vaccination. V and J are TRBV10-3 and TRBJ2-7, with 7 bases fitting TRBD2. The CDR3 nucleotides are TGTGCCATCAGTGGTAAAGCAGGGACCCGGGGGGACGAGCAGTACTTC. This gives the protein CAISGKAGTRGDEQYF.